The T cell receptor (beta chain) under discussion was sequenced for a study of brain T cells in children with intractable seizures (dated by TCRdb to the early 2020s). Regarding the research as a whole: As a first screen for immune gene transcripts, resected brain tissue from 50 or so pediatric epilepsy surgery cases was run on a NanoString immunology panel. Among the approximately twelve selected surgery cases, pre-surgery blood was additionally sequenced for eight, leaving four cases with brain tissue only. Study-wide conclusions, independent of this receptor: The patients' HCMV serostatus was not known, and viral specificity was inferred solely from CDR3 sequence similarity. Because pre- and post-surgery blood were sequenced to different depths, clones absent from the pre-surgery sample may reflect undersampling.

In regard to this clone: The clone's antigen remains unknown. No clone much larger than this one lies a single base away; base qualities are absent.

Interpreted using the paper, the time point label stands for: resected brain tissue, or blood drawn just prior to surgery. The surgery cases that showed the highest brain T cell transcript signatures were chosen for TCR beta chain sequencing of brain tissue, and of blood when it was available. Prior to surgery, the patients had been treated with at least one anti-epileptic drug. The TCR-sequenced patients were children whose drug-resistant epilepsy was caused by tuberous sclerosis complex, focal cortical dysplasia, Rasmussen encephalitis or hemimegalencephaly. The blood samples were collected right before the epilepsy surgery. The Monarch genomic DNA purification kit was used to extract bulk genomic DNA from unsorted brain tissue and whole blood. TCR beta chain sequences were generated from genomic DNA using the immunoSEQ assay. The study's processing was this. CDR3 sequences that did not begin with the conserved framework cysteine at position 104 were removed manually. To get clonality, the normalized Shannon's Diversity Index was subtracted from one, giving values from 0 (maximal diversity) to 1 (oligoclonal). To check whether a given CDR3 had different frequencies in two samples, for example brain versus blood, chi-squared comparison-of-proportions tests were used. Public clonotypes were identified through searches of immuneACCESS, and similarity to known antiviral clonotypes was evaluated with the VDJdb browser. The source is immuneACCESS, and TCRdb retained only in-frame sequences with V and J called. Part of the clones is not carried over; for the studies checked, unresolved V genes explain less than half of this, and the remainder is unexplained. V, J and clone size are taken as reported in that table, and D and trimming were inferred from the DNA itself. The sample table shows roughly 64,000 clones, and more than 95% are seen once. The ten largest clones capture 0.38% of the sample.

The CDR3 goes from the cysteine to the phenylalanine over 15 residues. Only the CDR3 region is kept as DNA, spanning 45 bases read in frame from base 1. In the germline V gene, CDR1 corresponds to SGHTA and CDR2 to FQGTGA. After removal of 2 bases from V and 3 bases from J, the junction retains 4 bases not matched to a gene. This TCR was recovered from a boy under three years old with focal cortical dysplasia and intractable seizures. Sequenced material: peripheral blood, taken at surgery. The V gene is TRBV7-3 and the J gene is TRBJ2-3; the central 8 bases match TRBD2. Here the CDR3 is given as CASSLEAGGTDTQYF. The sequence in DNA is TGTGCCAGCAGCTTAGAGGCGGGAGGAACAGATACGCAGTATTTT.